These 10 T cell receptor beta chains share one sample of origin, sequenced in a study of blood T cell repertoires in COVID-19. Repertoires were generated with immunoSEQ multiplex PCR, while TCRdb's copy carries only in-frame clones and drops some. The sample lists approximately 190,000 clones; around nine tenths were seen once. Input material: peripheral blood. The receptors stem from a man aged 50 or older with acute or convalescent COVID-19.

This clone was detected once. The chain combines TRBV19 with TRBJ2-1; the match to TRBD2 covers 9 bases. CDR1 and CDR2 (germline): LNHDA, SQIVND (reference sequence). V dropped 1 base and J dropped 7; count of bases not matched to a gene: 5. The CDR3 runs 15 residues. The CDR3 DNA follows: TGTGCCAGTAGTATAGTATCTAGCGGGACGAATGAGCAGTTCTTC. Translated: CASSIVSSGTNEQFF.

V is TRBV5-1 and J is TRBJ2-5; no clear D. The ends were cut back, 0 bases at V and 2 bases at J, with 5 bases in the middle. Germline CDR1 SGHRS, CDR2 YFSETQ. The CDR3 is 13 amino acids. This CDR3 reads CASSLAPQETQYF. The CDR3 nucleotides are TGCGCCAGCAGCTTGGCCCCTCAAGAGACCCAGTACTTC.

This clone appeared once. The rearrangement links TRBV10-3 to TRBJ2-3; 8 bases fit TRBD1. Germline CDR1 is ENHRY and CDR2 is SYGVKD. V trimming: 2 bases; J trimming: 4 bases; junction bases outside the gene matches: 5. The CDR3 is 15 amino acids. CDR3 sequence: CAISETGGRADTQYF. The CDR3 DNA sequence: TGTGCCATCAGTGAGACAGGGGGTCGTGCAGATACGCAGTATTTT.

The rearrangement uses TRBV19 and TRBJ2-2, with D perhaps TRBD1 (6 bases). The CDR3 is 14 residues long. CDR1 is LNHDA, CDR2 SQIVND, per germline (reference sequence). With 7 bases removed from V and 0 bases from J, the gap between germline ends came to 9 bases. DNA for the CDR3: TGTGCCAGTATGGGACACACGAACACCGGGGAGCTGTTTTTT. It codes for CASMGHTNTGELFF.

The V call is TRBV6-2 or TRBV6-3, the J call TRBJ2-5; D is uncertain. Germline V gene sequence: CDR1 MNHEY, CDR2 SVGEGT. V was shortened by 5 bases and J by 2 bases, with 6 bases between the two germline ends. This CDR3 has 12 residues. This CDR3 reads CASSTYQETQYF. The DNA for the CDR3 is TGTGCCAGCAGTACTTATCAAGAGACCCAGTACTTC.

CDR3 residues: CASSKTGINSPLHF. CDR3 DNA sequence: TGCGCCAGCAGCAAAACAGGGATTAATTCACCCCTCCACTTT. V is TRBV10-2 and J is TRBJ1-6; D might be TRBD1 (6 bases). From germline, CDR1 is WSHSY and CDR2 SAAADI. V was shortened by 6 bases and J by 6 bases, with 12 bases between the two germline ends. The CDR3 runs to 14 residues.

The genes are TRBV15 and TRBJ2-7, with D possibly TRBD2 on 6 matching bases. The germline V and J ends were trimmed by 4 bases and 0 bases, with 10 bases remaining between them. The germline V gene encodes CDR1 LNHNV and CDR2 YYDKDF (reference sequence). CDR3 length equals 14 residues. The chain's CDR3 is CATSKLAPSYEQYF. CDR3 DNA: TGTGCCACCAGCAAGCTAGCGCCCTCCTACGAGCAGTACTTC.

The CDR3 spells CASSFGGGSYEQYF. The CDR3 bases are TGTGCCAGCAGCTTTGGCGGGGGCTCCTACGAGCAGTACTTC. The J gene is TRBJ2-7, the V gene TRBV7-8; TRBD2 agrees at 7 bases. V trimming: 3 bases; J trimming: 0 bases; junction bases outside the gene matches: 2. This CDR3 has 14 residues. Germline V lookup: CDR1 SGHVS, CDR2 FQNEAQ.

The gene calls are TRBV27 and TRBJ1-6; 7 bases are shared with TRBD1. Trimming took 3 bases from V and 6 from J; bases not matched to a gene: 5. Germline assignment: CDR1 MNHEY and CDR2 SMNVEV (reference sequence). This CDR3 region has 15 residues. The DNA of the CDR3 is TGTGCCAGCAGTTTTTGGGGGACAGCTAATTCACCCCTCCACTTT. Amino acid sequence: CASSFWGTANSPLHF.

J is TRBJ1-6 and V is TRBV27; D is perhaps TRBD1 (6 bases). This CDR3 is built from 13 residues. V was clipped by 6 bases and J by 6 bases, with 9 bases between them. CDR1 and CDR2 (germline): MNHEY, SMNVEV (reference sequence). DNA for the CDR3: TGTGCCAGCAGCAGGGGTCGTAATTCACCCCTCCACTTT. Translating gives CASSRGRNSPLHF.